This T cell receptor (beta chain) was captured by sequencing in a study of T cells in Graves' hyperthyroidism and ophthalmopathy. Points from the study as a whole: Ophthalmopathy got predicted by the model a median around six months before its onset.

Trimming stripped 1 base from V and 0 bases from J, with 10 bases between. There are 16 residues in the CDR3. Uncontrolled infection, other autoimmune disease, pregnancy or lactation excluded patients. This clonotype has just a few counts. Its specificity is not known. Amplification targeted TCR beta CDR3 regions from RNA transcripts. During a first-round RT-PCR of the TCR CDR3, the HTBI primer set was used. TCRdb passed the multiplex PCR reads through MiXCR, listing each CDR3 protein once. Of around 500,000 distinct CDR3 sequences detected, 15% to 20% appear once; the ten largest clones hold around 32%.

The sequence was obtained from a woman aged 25 to 45 with Graves' ophthalmopathy. The gene calls are TRBV12-3 or TRBV12-4 and TRBJ1-3, with D unresolved. The specimen was blood. The CDR3 DNA follows: TGTGCCAGCAGTTTAGGGTTGGGAGCCTCTGGAAACACCATATATTTT. Amino acids: CASSLGLGASGNTIYF.